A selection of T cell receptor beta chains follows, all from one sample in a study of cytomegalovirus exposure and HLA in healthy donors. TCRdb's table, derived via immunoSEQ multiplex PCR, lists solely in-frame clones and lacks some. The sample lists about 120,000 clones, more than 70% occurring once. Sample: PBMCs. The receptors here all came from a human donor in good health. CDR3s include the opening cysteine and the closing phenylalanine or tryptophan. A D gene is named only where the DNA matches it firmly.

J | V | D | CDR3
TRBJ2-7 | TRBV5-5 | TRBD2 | CASSWRTSGEYEQYF
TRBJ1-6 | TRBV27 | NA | CASSHSSESSYNSPLHF
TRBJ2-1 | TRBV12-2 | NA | CEGWGGGGQFF
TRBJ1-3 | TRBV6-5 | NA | CASSLTGPGNTIYF
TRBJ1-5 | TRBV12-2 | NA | CASRPGGQGNQPQHF
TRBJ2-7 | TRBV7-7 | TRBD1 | CASSFGQGDEQYF
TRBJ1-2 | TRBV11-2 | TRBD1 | CASSSLTGANYGYTF
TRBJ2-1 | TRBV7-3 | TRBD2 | CASSSGLAIGEQFF
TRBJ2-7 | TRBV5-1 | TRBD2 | CASSSGRGYEQYF
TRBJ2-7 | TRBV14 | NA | CASSQGQSYEQYF
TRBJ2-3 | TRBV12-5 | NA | CASGSPTEGGTDTQYF
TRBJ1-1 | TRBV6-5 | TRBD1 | CASRETGDTEAFF
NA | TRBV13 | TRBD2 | CASSLRLAGSYEQYF
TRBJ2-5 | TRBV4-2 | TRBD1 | CASSQGSGQGSHETQYF
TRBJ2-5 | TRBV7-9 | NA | CATDGANSPRLYF
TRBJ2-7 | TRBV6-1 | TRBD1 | CASRSGGTGLWEQYF
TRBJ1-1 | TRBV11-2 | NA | CASSLAAVMNTEAFF
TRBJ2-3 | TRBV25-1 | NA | CASTPRGTDTQYF
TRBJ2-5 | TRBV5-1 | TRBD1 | CASSLGGTGVVETQYF
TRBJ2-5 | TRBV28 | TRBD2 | CASNSGGAEETQYF
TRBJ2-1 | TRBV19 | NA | CASSIRGQQFF
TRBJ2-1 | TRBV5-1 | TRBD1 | CASSLVGTGADNEQFF
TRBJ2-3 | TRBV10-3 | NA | CAISEIGGLDTQYF
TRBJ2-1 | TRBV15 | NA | CATSRELIRGNEQFF
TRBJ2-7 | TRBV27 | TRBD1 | CASTGTGYEQYF
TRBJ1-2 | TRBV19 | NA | CASSEVIGNYGYTF
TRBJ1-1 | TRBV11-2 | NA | CASSLTTWSRAFF